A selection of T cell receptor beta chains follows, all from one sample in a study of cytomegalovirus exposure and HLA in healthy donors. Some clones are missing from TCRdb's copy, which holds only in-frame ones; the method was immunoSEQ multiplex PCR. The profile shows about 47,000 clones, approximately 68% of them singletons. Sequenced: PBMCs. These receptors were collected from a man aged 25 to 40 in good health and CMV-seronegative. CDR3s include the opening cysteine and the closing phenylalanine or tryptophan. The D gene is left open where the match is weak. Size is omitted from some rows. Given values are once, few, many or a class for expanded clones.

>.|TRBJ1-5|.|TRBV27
CASSFTGGNNQPQHF
TGTGCCAGCAGTTTCACGGGGGGGAACAATCAGCCCCAGCATTTT
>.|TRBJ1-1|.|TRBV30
CAWDRTFNTEAFF
TGTGCCTGGGACAGGACCTTTAACACTGAAGCTTTCTTT
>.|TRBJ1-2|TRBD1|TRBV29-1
CSVVRQGANYGYTF
TGCAGCGTTGTTCGACAGGGAGCTAACTATGGCTACACCTTC
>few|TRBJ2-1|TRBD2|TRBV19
CASSRTSGRADEQFF
TGTGCCAGTAGCCGGACTAGCGGGAGGGCCGATGAGCAGTTCTTC
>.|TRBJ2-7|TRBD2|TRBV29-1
CSGYSGRGEQYF
TGCAGCGGGTATAGCGGGAGAGGAGAGCAGTACTTC
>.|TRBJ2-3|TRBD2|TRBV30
CAWSVGWLAGTDTQYF
TGTGCCTGGAGTGTTGGTTGGCTAGCGGGGACAGATACGCAGTATTTT
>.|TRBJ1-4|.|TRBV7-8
CASSSGQLDNEKLFF
TGTGCCAGCAGCTCCGGACAGCTCGATAATGAAAAACTGTTTTTT
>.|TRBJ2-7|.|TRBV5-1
CASRLQQGMSYEQYF
TGCGCCAGCAGGCTACAACAGGGAATGTCCTACGAGCAGTACTTC
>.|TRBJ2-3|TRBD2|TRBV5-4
CASSLLAGATDTQYF
TGTGCCAGCAGCTTGCTAGCGGGAGCCACAGATACGCAGTATTTT
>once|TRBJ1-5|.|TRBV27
CASSFDGFNQPQHF
TGTGCCAGCAGTTTCGACGGGTTCAATCAGCCCCAGCATTTT
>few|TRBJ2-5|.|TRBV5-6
CASSLVPRTYQETQYF
TGTGCCAGCAGCTTGGTCCCCCGGACTTACCAAGAGACCCAGTACTTC
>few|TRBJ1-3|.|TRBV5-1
CASSLVAGNSGNTIYF
TGCGCCAGCAGCTTGGTGGCGGGCAACTCTGGAAACACCATATATTTT
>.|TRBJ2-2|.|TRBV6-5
CASSYWPGVDTGELFF
TGTGCCAGCAGTTACTGGCCCGGGGTGGACACCGGGGAGCTGTTTTTT
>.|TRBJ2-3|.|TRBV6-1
CASSETWAWADTQYF
TGTGCCAGCAGTGAAACGTGGGCATGGGCAGATACGCAGTATTTT
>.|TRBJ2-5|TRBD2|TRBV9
CASSPQTSGRGEQYF
TGTGCCAGCAGCCCCCAAACTAGCGGGCGGGGGGAGCAGTACTTC
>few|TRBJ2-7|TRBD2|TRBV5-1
CASRFSAGTSSYEQYF
TGCGCCAGCAGATTCAGCGCCGGGACTAGCTCCTACGAGCAGTACTTC
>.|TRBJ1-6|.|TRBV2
CASSRDSPLHF
TGTGCCAGCTCCCGGGATTCACCCCTCCACTTT
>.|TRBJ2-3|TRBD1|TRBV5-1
CASSFFQGVTDTQYF
TGCGCCAGCAGCTTTTTCCAGGGGGTCACAGATACGCAGTATTTT
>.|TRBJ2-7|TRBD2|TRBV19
CASSIGYRDYPYEQYF
TGTGCCAGTAGTATAGGTTATCGGGACTACCCCTACGAGCAGTACTTC
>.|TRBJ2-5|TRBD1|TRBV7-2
CASSLEGRGKETQYF
TGTGCCAGCAGCTTAGAAGGCAGGGGGAAGGAGACCCAGTACTTC
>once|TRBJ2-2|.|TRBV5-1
CASSSSSGGGELFF
TGCGCCAGCAGCTCCAGTAGCGGTGGGGGGGAGCTGTTTTTT
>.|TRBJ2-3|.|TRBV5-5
CASSLEGGYTDTQYF
TGTGCCAGCAGCTTGGAAGGGGGTTACACAGATACGCAGTATTTT